The present T cell receptor (beta chain) was sequenced within a study of blood T cells in healthy people across ages. This clonotype was seen only a few times. J was trimmed by 2 bases and V by 3 bases; bases with no gene match: 4. The length of the CDR3 is 15 residues. CDR1 SNHLY and CDR2 FYNNEI come from the germline V gene. Russia was home to the donors, healthy Caucasian individuals aged roughly 6 to 100. Each donor supplied around 10 milliliters of peripheral blood. PCR was performed a second time for roughly 7 to 12 cycles using a sample-barcoded 5' primer and a J-beta primer mix. TCRdb processed the 5' RACE reads anew with MiXCR; each CDR3 protein has one entry. The sample includes 540,000 or so distinct CDR3 sequences, around 24% of them seen just once. These sequences were also reported in another study, on T cells of mothers and their children.

V usage is TRBV2 and J usage is TRBJ2-5, with 9 bases aligning to TRBD2. This sequence was found in a boy younger than 18 in good health. The sequenced material came from blood. The CDR3 region has the DNA TGTGCCAGCAGTGAGTCGACTAGCGGTCAAGAGACCCAGTACTTC. Translation gives CASSESTSGQETQYF.